This TCR beta chain was captured by sequencing in a study of post-analysis software for immune sequencing data. Study background: Multiple sclerosis in the patients followed relapsing-remitting, secondary progressive and progressive-relapsing courses.

Researchers reported that TCR beta cDNA libraries carried unique molecular identifiers. One entry per CDR3 protein results from TCRdb running MiXCR on the PCR reads. The repertoire holds roughly 600,000 distinct CDR3 sequences, with roughly 40% as singletons. This clonotype was picked up a small number of times. Sequences were obtained from blood. The receptor comes from a girl aged 10-17 years with multiple sclerosis.

This CDR3 reads CASSDSARGYGYTF. CDR3 in DNA: TGTGCCAGCAGCGACAGCGCCAGGGGCTATGGCTACACCTTC. J is TRBJ1-2 and V is TRBV7-9; weak D call: TRBD1 (6 bases). The germline gives CDR1 SEHNR, CDR2 FQNEAQ (reference sequence). The V and J ends lost 5 bases and 4 bases respectively, with 14 bases between them. The CDR3 length is 14 residues.